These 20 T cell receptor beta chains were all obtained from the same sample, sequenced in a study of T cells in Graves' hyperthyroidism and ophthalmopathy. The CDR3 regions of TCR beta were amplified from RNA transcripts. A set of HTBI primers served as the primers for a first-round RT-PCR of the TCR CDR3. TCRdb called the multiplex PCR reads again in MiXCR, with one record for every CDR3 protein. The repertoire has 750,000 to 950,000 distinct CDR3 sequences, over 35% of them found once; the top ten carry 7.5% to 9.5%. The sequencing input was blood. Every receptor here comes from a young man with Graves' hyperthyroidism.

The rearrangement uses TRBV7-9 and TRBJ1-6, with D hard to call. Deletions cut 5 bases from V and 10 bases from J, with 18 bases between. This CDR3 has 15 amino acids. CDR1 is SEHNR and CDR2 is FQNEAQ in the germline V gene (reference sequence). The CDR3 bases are TGTGCCAGCAGCCAAGATAGGACGGCCTACTCACCCCTCCACTTT. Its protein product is CASSQDRTAYSPLHF.

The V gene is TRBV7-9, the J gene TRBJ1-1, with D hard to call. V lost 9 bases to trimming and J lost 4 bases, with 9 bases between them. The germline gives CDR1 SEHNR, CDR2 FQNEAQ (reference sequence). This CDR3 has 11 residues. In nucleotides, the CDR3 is TGTGCCAGACGCCCAACCACTGAAGCTTTCTTT. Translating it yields CARRPTTEAFF.

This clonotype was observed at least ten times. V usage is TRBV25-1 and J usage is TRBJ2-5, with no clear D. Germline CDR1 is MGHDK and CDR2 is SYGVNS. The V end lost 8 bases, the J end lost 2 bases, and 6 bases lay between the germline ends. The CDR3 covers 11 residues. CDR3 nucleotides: TGTGCCAGCTACTCTCAAGAGACCCAGTACTTC. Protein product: CASYSQETQYF.

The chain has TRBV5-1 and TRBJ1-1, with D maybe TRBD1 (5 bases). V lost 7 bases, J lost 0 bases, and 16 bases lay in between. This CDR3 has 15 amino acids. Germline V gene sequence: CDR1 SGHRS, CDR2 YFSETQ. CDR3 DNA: TGCGCCAGCGGTCTGGTCTCAGGGCTGAACACTGAAGCTTTCTTT. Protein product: CASGLVSGLNTEAFF.

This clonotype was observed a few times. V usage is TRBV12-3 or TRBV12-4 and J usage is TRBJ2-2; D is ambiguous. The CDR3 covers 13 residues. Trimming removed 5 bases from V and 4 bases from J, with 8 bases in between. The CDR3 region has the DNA TGTGCCAGCAGTACAACCACCACCGGGGAGCTGTTTTTT. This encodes CASSTTTTGELFF.

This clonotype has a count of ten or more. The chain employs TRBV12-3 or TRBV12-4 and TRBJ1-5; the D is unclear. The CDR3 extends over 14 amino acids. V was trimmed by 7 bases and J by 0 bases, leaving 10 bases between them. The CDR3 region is CASIREGSNQPQHF. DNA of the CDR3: TGTGCCAGCATTCGGGAGGGTAGCAATCAGCCCCAGCATTTT.

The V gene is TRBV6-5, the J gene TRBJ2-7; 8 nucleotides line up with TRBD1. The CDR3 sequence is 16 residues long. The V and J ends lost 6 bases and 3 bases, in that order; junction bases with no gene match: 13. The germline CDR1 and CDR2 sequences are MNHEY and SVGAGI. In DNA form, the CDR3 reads TGTGCCAGCAGCTTAGACGGACAGGGAGAGATCTACGAGCAGTACTTC. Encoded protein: CASSLDGQGEIYEQYF.

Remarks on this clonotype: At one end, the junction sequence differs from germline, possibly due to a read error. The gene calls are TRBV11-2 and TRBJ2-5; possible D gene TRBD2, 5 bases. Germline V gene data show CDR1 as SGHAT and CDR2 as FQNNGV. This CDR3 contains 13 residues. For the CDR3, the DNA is TGTGCCAGCAGCATTAAGTTTGGGGAGACCCGGTACTTC. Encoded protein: CASSIKFGETRYF.

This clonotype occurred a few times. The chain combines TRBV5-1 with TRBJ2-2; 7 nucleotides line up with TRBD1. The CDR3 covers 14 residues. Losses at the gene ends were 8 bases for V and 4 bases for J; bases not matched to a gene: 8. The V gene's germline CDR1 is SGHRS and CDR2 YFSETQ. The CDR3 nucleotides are TGCGCCAGTGCCGGGACAGACCTCACCGGGGAGCTGTTTTTT. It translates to CASAGTDLTGELFF.

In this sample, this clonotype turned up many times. The CDR3 coding sequence is TGTGCCAGCAGCTTATTGCAGTCACCCCTCCACTTT. This sequence encodes CASSLLQSPLHF. The V gene is TRBV13, the J gene TRBJ1-6; D uncertain. V was pared by 2 bases and J by 10 bases, with 6 bases between. The CDR3 spans 12 residues. Germline CDR1 reads PRHDT; CDR2 reads FYEKMQ (reference sequence).

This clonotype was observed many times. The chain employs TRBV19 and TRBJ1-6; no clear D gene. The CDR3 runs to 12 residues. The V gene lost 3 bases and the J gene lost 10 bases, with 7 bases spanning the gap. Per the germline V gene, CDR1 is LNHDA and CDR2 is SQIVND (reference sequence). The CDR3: CASSMTWSPLHF. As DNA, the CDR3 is TGTGCCAGTAGTATGACGTGGTCACCCCTCCACTTT.

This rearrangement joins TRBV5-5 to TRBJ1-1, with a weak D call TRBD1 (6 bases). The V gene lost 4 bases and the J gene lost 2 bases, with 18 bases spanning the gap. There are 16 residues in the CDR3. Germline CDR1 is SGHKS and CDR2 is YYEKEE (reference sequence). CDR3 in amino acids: CASSPPPGHLNTEAFF. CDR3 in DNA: TGTGCCAGCAGCCCTCCGCCGGGACACCTTAACACTGAAGCTTTCTTT. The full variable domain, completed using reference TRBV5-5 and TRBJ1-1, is DAGVTQSPTHLIKTRGQQVTLRCSPISGHKSVSWYQQVLGQGPQFIFQYYEKEERGRGNFPDRFSARQFPNYSSELNVNALLLGDSALYLCASSPPPGHLNTEAFFGQGTRLTVV.

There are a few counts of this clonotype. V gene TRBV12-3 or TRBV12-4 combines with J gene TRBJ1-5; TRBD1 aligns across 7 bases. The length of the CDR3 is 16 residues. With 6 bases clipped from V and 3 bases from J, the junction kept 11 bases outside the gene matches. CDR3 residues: CASSTTGEAHNQPQHF. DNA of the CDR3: TGTGCCAGCAGCACTACAGGGGAAGCTCACAATCAGCCCCAGCATTTT.

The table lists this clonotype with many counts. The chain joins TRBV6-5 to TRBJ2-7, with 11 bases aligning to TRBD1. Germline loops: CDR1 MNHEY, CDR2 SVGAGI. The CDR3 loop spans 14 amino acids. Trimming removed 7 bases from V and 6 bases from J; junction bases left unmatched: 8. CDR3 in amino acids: CASTFGQGAGEQYF. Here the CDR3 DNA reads TGTGCCAGCACCTTTGGACAGGGGGCGGGCGAGCAGTACTTC.

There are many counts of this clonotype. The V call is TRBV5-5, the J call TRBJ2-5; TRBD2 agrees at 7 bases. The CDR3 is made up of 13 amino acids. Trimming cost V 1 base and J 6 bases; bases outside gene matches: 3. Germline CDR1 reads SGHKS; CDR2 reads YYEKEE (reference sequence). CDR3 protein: CASSLTSEKTQYF. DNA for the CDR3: TGTGCCAGCAGCTTGACTAGCGAGAAGACCCAGTACTTC. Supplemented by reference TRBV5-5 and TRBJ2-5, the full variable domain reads DAGVTQSPTHLIKTRGQQVTLRCSPISGHKSVSWYQQVLGQGPQFIFQYYEKEERGRGNFPDRFSARQFPNYSSELNVNALLLGDSALYLCASSLTSEKTQYFGPGTRLLVL.

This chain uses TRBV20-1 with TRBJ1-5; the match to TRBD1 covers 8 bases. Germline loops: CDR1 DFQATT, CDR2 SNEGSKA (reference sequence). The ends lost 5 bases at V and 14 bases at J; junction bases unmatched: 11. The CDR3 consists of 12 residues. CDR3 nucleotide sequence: TGCAGTGCTCAGGGGGCCGACGGGCGCGAGCATTTT. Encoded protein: CSAQGADGREHF.

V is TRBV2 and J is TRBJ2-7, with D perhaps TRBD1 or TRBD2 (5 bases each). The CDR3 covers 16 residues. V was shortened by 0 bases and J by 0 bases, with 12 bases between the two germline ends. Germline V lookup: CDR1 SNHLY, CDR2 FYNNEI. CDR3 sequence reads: CASSEAGDLTSYEQYF. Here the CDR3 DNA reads TGTGCCAGCAGTGAAGCAGGGGACCTAACCTCCTACGAGCAGTACTTC.

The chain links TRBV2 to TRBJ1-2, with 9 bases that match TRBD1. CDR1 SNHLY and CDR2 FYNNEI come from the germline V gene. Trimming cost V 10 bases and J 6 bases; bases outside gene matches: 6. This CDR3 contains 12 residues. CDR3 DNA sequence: TGTGCCACCACGACAGGGGGGGATGGCTACACCTTC. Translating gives CATTTGGDGYTF.

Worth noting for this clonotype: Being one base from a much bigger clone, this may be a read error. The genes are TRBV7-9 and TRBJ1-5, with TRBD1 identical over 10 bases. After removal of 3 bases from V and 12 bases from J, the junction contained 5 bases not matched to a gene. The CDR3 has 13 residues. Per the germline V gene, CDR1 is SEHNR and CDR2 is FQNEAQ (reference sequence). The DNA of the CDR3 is TGTGCCAGCAGCTTTGGGACAGGGGAGCTCCAGCATTTT. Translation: CASSFGTGELQHF.

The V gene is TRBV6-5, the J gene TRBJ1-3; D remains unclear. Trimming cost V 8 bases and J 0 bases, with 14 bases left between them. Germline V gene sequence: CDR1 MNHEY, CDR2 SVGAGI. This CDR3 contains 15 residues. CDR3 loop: CASGSPRDSGNTIYF. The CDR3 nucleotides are TGTGCCAGCGGTTCCCCTAGGGACTCTGGAAACACCATATATTTT.